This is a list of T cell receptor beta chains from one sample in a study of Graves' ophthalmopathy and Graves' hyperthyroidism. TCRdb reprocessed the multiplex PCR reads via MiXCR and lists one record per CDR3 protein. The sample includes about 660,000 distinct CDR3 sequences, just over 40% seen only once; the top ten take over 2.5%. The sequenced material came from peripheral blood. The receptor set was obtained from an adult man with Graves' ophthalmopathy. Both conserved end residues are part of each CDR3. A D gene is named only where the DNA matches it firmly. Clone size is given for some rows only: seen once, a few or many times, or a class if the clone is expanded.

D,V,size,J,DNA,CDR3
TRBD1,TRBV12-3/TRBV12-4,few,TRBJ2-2,TGTGCCAGCAGGCCGGGGACAGGGGGCGCGGGCGGGGAGCTGTTTTTT,CASRPGTGGAGGELFF
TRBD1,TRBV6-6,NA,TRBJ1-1,TGTGCCAGCAGCCAAACAGGGGAGGTATCTGAAGCTTTCTTT,CASSQTGEVSEAFF
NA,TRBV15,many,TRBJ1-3,TGTGCCACCAGCCGCGCGGGGAGCTCTGGAAACACCATATATTTT,CATSRAGSSGNTIYF
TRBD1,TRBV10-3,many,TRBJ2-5,TGTGCCATCAGGACAGGGGTGGGGCAAGAGACCCAGTACTTC,CAIRTGVGQETQYF
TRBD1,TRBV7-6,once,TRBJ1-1,TGTGCCAGCAGCTTGGGACAGGGGTTTGGCACTGAAGCTTTCTTT,CASSLGQGFGTEAFF
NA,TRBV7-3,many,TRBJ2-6,TGTGCCAGCAGCTTAGACTCTGAGACATATCGATCTGGGGCCAACGTCCTGACTTTC,CASSLDSETYRSGANVLTF
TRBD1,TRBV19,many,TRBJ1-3,TGTGCCAGTAGGCCACAGGGGGACGGAAACACCATATATTTT,CASRPQGDGNTIYF
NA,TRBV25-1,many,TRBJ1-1,TGTGCCAGCAGTCTGGTGGAGGGCACTGAAGCTTTCTTT,CASSLVEGTEAFF
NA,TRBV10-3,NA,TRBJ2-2,TGTGCCAGCAGGCGGCGACAGAGGCACACCGGGGAGCTGTTTTTT,CASRRRQRHTGELFF
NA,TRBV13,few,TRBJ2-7,TGTGCCAGCAGCTTAGAGCGACAGGCCTACGAGCAGTACTTC,CASSLERQAYEQYF
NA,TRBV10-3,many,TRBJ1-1,TGTGCCATCAGTGATGGGACGGGGAACACTGAAGCTTTCTTT,CAISDGTGNTEAFF
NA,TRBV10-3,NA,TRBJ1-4,TGTGCCATCACTAGCGGGGGGGCTGGCACCGGGGAAAAACTGTTTTTT,CAITSGGAGTGEKLFF
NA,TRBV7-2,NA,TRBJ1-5,TGTGCCAGCAGCCCGGTGTACTATAGCAATCAGCCCCAGCATTTT,CASSPVYYSNQPQHF
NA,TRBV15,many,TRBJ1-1,TGTGCCACCAGCCCACAGGTTCGGACTGAAGCTTTCTTT,CATSPQVRTEAFF
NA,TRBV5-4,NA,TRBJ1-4,TGTGCCAGCAGCATAGGACGGAGTGAAAAACTGTTTTTT,CASSIGRSEKLFF
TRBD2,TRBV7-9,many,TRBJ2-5,TGTGCCAGCAGCCCTGCGACTAGCGGACAAGAGACCCAGTACTTC,CASSPATSGQETQYF
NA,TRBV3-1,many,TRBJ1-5,TGTGCCAGCAGCCCTAGAGGTGGTGGCAATCAGCCCCAGCATTTT,CASSPRGGGNQPQHF
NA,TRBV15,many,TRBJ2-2,TGTGCCACCAGCAAAGGGCAGAGTGGCACCGGGGAGCTGTTTTTT,CATSKGQSGTGELFF
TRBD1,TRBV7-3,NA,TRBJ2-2,TGTGCCAGCAGCACCCTACAGGGGGCCGTAACCGGGGAGCTGTTTTTT,CASSTLQGAVTGELFF
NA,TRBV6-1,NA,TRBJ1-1,TGTGCCAGCAGTTATGGGCAATCGAACACTGAAGCTTTCTTT,CASSYGQSNTEAFF
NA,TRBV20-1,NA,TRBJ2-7,TGCAGTGCTAGAGAGCGCCAGGGACCCTACGAGCAGTACTTC,CSARERQGPYEQYF
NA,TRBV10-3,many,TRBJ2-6,TGTGCCAGCAGTGACAGTGACTCTGGGGCCAACGTCCTGACTTTC,CASSDSDSGANVLTF
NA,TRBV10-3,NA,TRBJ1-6,TGTGCCAGCAGTGAGATCGGGGAAGATAATTCACCCCTCCACTTT,CASSEIGEDNSPLHF
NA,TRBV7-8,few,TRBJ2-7,TGTGCCAGCAGCGCCCCTGGTCCTACAGCGGACGAGCAGTACTTC,CASSAPGPTADEQYF
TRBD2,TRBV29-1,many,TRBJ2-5,TGCAGCACGTTAGCGGGGGGGCAGACCCAGTACTTC,CSTLAGGQTQYF
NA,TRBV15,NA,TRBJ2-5,TGTGCCACCAGCAGAGATCGGGGGCAGGACGAGACCCAGTACTTC,CATSRDRGQDETQYF
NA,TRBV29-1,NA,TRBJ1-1,TGCAGCCCCCAAGTTGGCTTGGGGAACACTGAAGCTTTCTTT,CSPQVGLGNTEAFF
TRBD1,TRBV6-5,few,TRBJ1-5,TGTGCCAGCAGTCAACCGGGACAGCCGAAGTTGCCCCAGCATTTT,CASSQPGQPKLPQHF
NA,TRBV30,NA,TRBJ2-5,TGTGCCTGGAGATACAGCCAAGAGACCCAGTACTTC,CAWRYSQETQYF
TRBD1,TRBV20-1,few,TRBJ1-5,TGCAGTGCTATTGCTACGGACAGGGGATCGGATAGCAATCAGCCCCAGCATTTT,CSAIATDRGSDSNQPQHF
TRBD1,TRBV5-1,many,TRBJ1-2,TGCGCCAGCAGCTTGGCGCAGGGGGACGGCGGCTACACCTTC,CASSLAQGDGGYTF
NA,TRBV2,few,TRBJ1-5,TGTGCCAGCAAGGACATAGCCTCTTCCCAGCCCCAGCATTTT,CASKDIASSQPQHF
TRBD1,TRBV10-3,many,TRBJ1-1,TGTGCCATCAGTGAGTCGGTTTTGGCAGGGGGTGTAGCTTTCTTT,CAISESVLAGGVAFF
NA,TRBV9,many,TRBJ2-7,TGTGCCAGCAGCGTAGGTCCCGGATCCTACGAGCAGTACTTC,CASSVGPGSYEQYF
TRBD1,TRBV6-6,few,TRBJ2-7,TGTGCCAGCAAATCCGGGACAGGGGGCTACGAGCAGTACTTC,CASKSGTGGYEQYF
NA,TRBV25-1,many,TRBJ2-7,TGTGCCAGCAGTGTCCCAGGACGGAACTACGAGCAGTACTTC,CASSVPGRNYEQYF
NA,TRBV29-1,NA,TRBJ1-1,TGCAGCGTTGTCCGGGGCTCCTACACTGAAGCTTTCTTT,CSVVRGSYTEAFF
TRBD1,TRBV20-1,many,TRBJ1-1,TGCAGTGCTAGTAGGGACAGGGGGCTTGAAGCTTTCTTT,CSASRDRGLEAFF
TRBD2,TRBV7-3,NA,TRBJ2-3,TGTGCCAGCAGCCTCCTCGGGGGGACGAGCACAGATACGCAGTATTTT,CASSLLGGTSTDTQYF
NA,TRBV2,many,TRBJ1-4,TGTGCCAGCACCGACCCCCGAGGGGAAAAACTGTTTTTT,CASTDPRGEKLFF
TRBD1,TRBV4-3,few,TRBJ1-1,TGCGCCAGCAGACCTTTGGGACAGGGGGAGACTGAAGCTTTCTTT,CASRPLGQGETEAFF
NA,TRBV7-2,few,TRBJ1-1,TGTGCCAGCAGCCGGGCAGTGGACACTGAAGCTTTCTTT,CASSRAVDTEAFF
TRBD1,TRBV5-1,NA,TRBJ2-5,TGCGCCAGCAGCTCACCGGGACAGGACCAAGAGACCCAGTACTTC,CASSSPGQDQETQYF
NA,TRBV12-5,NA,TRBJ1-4,TGTGCCAGCAGTGGACAGACGAATGAAAAACTGTTTTTT,CASSGQTNEKLFF
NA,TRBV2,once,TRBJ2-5,TGTGGCAGCAGTGAGTTACAAGAGACCCAGTACTTC,CGSSELQETQYF
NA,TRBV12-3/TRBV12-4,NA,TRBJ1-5,TGTGCCAGCAGTTTAGGGCTAGCAGACCAAGAGACCCAGCATTTT,CASSLGLADQETQHF
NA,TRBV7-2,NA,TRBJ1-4,TGTGCCTGTCCACTCCTCGGGCATCAGGGAGGGTCAACTAATGAAAAACTGTTTTTT,CACPLLGHQGGSTNEKLFF
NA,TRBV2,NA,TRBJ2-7,TGTGCCAGCAGCGATGGGTCCTGGAACTCCTACGAGCAGTACTTC,CASSDGSWNSYEQYF
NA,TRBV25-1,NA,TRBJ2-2,TGTGCCTGGAGTAGTCGGGGGTCCGGGGAGCTGCTTTTT,CAWSSRGSGELLF
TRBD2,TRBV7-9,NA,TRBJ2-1,TGTGCCAGCAGCTTAAGGAGCGGGAGGGCCTCCGAGCAGTTCTTC,CASSLRSGRASEQFF